This entry describes one T cell receptor (beta chain). The data belong to a study of control samples from healthy donors and cancer patients. TCRdb's table, derived via immunoSEQ multiplex PCR, lists solely in-frame clones and lacks some. The sample holds 98,000 or so clones; 70% to 80% are singletons and the top ten take 10%. CDR3 size: 16 residues. The germline V gene encodes CDR1 SGHDT and CDR2 YYEEEE. Losses at the gene ends were 4 bases for V and 2 bases for J; bases not matched to a gene: 6. The sequence was collected from a woman in her twenties or thirties in good health. Sequencing was carried out using blood. The chain has TRBV5-6 and TRBJ1-6, with 7 positions matching TRBD1. For the CDR3, the DNA is TGTGCCAGCAGCCGCCGAGGGACAGCCTATAATTCACCCCTCCACTTT. Protein sequence: CASSRRGTAYNSPLHF.